These 15 T cell receptor beta chains were all obtained from the same sample, sequenced in a study of T cells in Graves' hyperthyroidism and ophthalmopathy. Amplification of TCR beta CDR3 regions used RNA as the template. HTBI primers drove first-round RT-PCR of the TCR CDR3. Each CDR3 protein gets one entry after TCRdb re-called the multiplex PCR reads with MiXCR. The sample has approximately 600,000 distinct CDR3 sequences; 11% to 15% are singletons. The sample taken for sequencing was blood. The receptors stem from a young woman with Graves' ophthalmopathy.

This clonotype came up many times. The genes are TRBV20-1 and TRBJ2-3; 11 bases line up with TRBD2. CDR3 length equals 16 residues. Trimming took 4 bases from V and 2 from J; bases not matched to a gene: 8. Germline lookup yields CDR1 DFQATT and CDR2 SNEGSKA (reference sequence). This CDR3 reads CSAKGLADPNTDTQYF. The CDR3 bases are TGCAGTGCTAAGGGACTAGCGGATCCCAACACAGATACGCAGTATTTT.

This clonotype has more than one count but fewer than ten. The chain couples TRBV19 to TRBJ1-5; 8 bases align to TRBD1. With V trimmed by 5 bases and J by 7 bases, 7 bases remained unmatched. Germline CDR1 and CDR2: LNHDA and SQIVND (reference sequence). This CDR3 contains 14 residues. The CDR3 sequence is CASSAAGGRQPQHF. CDR3 DNA: TGTGCCAGTAGTGCTGCAGGGGGCCGGCAGCCCCAGCATTTT.

This clonotype was detected ten times or more. This chain connects TRBV28 to TRBJ2-5, with D unclear. CDR1 and CDR2 from the germline V gene are MDHEN and SYDVKM. V lost 4 bases and J 3 bases, leaving 6 bases between the germline ends. The CDR3 is 12 residues long. CDR3 DNA sequence: TGTGCCAGCAGTTGGATCAAAGAGACCCAGTACTTC. Its translation is CASSWIKETQYF.

The V and J genes are TRBV7-9 and TRBJ2-4; the match to TRBD2 covers 7 bases. CDR1 and CDR2 (germline): SEHNR, FQNEAQ (reference sequence). The V gene end was trimmed by 0 bases and the J gene end by 1 base; junction bases not matched to a gene: 6. CDR3 length: 17 residues. As DNA, the CDR3 is TGTGCCAGCAGCTTAGCCCCTAGCGGAGGGGCCAAAAACATTCAGTACTTC. Protein product: CASSLAPSGGAKNIQYF.

As to this clonotype: A much bigger clone sits one base away, suggesting this may be a read error. This sequence joins TRBV2 and TRBJ2-1; D call uncertain. Per the germline V gene, CDR1 is SNHLY and CDR2 is FYNNEI. CDR3 length equals 11 residues. The DNA of the CDR3 is TGTGCCAAAGCAGCTTACAATGAGCAGCTCTTC. Translating gives CAKAAYNEQLF.

This clonotype appeared many times. J is TRBJ2-7 and V is TRBV6-1, with 10 bases fitting TRBD2. The CDR3 contains 16 residues. V lost 5 bases, J lost 5 bases, and 12 bases stayed unmatched. Germline CDR1 and CDR2: MNHNS and SASEGT. CDR3 sequence reads: CASSYILASGSNEQYF. CDR3 nucleotide sequence: TGTGCCAGCAGTTATATTTTGGCTAGCGGGAGCAACGAGCAGTACTTC.

This clonotype was observed at least ten times. This chain uses TRBV20-1 with TRBJ2-3, with D unresolved. Trimming left V 1 base short and J 0 bases short, with 5 bases between. Germline CDR1 and CDR2: DFQATT and SNEGSKA (reference sequence). This CDR3 contains 13 residues. CDR3 DNA sequence: TGCAGTGCTAGAGCCCACAGCACAGATACGCAGTATTTT. This encodes CSARAHSTDTQYF.

This clonotype was picked up many times. The chain joins TRBV2 to TRBJ1-4, with D maybe TRBD1 (5 bases). This CDR3 contains 16 residues. Germline-derived CDR1 and CDR2 are SNHLY and FYNNEI. The V end was cut by 2 bases, the J end by 0 bases, with 10 bases between. The CDR3 coding sequence is TGTGCCAGCAGTGAAAGAGGGGCTGCAACTAATGAAAAACTGTTTTTT. Protein: CASSERGAATNEKLFF.

This clonotype was picked up a small number of times. The rearrangement links TRBV9 to TRBJ1-5; D unresolved. Germline CDR1 SGDLS, CDR2 YYNGEE. There are 14 residues in the CDR3. Trimming took 6 bases from V and 5 from J, leaving 15 bases between them. CDR3: CASKPGLGDQPQHF. In nucleotides, the CDR3 is TGTGCCAGCAAACCGGGCCTCGGCGATCAGCCCCAGCATTTT.

The sample holds many counts of this clonotype. This chain uses TRBV28 with TRBJ2-7; D is undetermined. CDR1 MDHEN and CDR2 SYDVKM come from the germline V gene. The CDR3 is 15 amino acids. V shed 2 bases and J shed 4 bases, with 15 bases lying between them. The CDR3 coding sequence is TGTGCCAGCAGTTTAACGGACCCGTCGGATTACGAGCAGTACTTC. The encoded protein is CASSLTDPSDYEQYF.

Ten or more counts support this clonotype. The V and J genes are TRBV5-8 and TRBJ1-2, with D unclear. The CDR3 is 13 amino acids. V lost 1 base to trimming and J lost 5 bases, with 9 bases between them. Germline CDR1 and CDR2: SGHTS and YDEGEE. CDR3 in amino acids: CASSLKSGYGYTF. CDR3 bases: TGTGCCAGCAGCTTGAAAAGTGGTTATGGCTACACCTTC.

In this sample, this clonotype turned up a few times. The V gene is TRBV4-3, the J gene TRBJ1-1; no firm D call. The germline V and J ends were trimmed by 3 bases and 0 bases, with 8 bases remaining between them. The CDR3 covers 14 residues. In germline, CDR1 is LGHNA, CDR2 YSLEER. The CDR3 DNA follows: TGCGCCAGCAGCCAGAGCACAGTGAACACTGAAGCTTTCTTT. This translates into CASSQSTVNTEAFF.

The V call is TRBV4-1, the J call TRBJ2-7; TRBD1 aligns across 7 bases. The length of the CDR3 is 17 residues. The germline CDR1 and CDR2 sequences are MGHRA and YSYEKL. The ends lost 0 bases at V and 5 bases at J; junction bases unmatched: 13. CDR3 region: CASSQDFEGAGLNEQYF. CDR3 bases: TGCGCCAGCAGCCAAGATTTCGAGGGGGCAGGGTTGAACGAGCAGTACTTC.

The chain uses TRBV9 and TRBJ1-2; 8 bases match TRBD1. Germline CDR1 and CDR2: SGDLS and YYNGEE. CDR3 length: 13 amino acids. The V segment lost 4 bases and the J segment 7 bases; nucleotides outside the gene matches: 6. This CDR3 reads CASSPQGAVGYTF. The CDR3, as DNA: TGTGCCAGCAGCCCCCAGGGGGCTGTTGGCTACACCTTC.

This clonotype was detected a few times. The chain carries TRBV4-1 and TRBJ1-6, with 9 positions matching TRBD1. The germline V gene has CDR1 MGHRA and CDR2 YSYEKL. The CDR3 consists of 19 residues. V lost 1 base, J lost 0 bases, and 7 bases stayed unmatched. Here the CDR3 DNA reads TGCGCCAGCAGCCAAGTAATCGGACAGGGGCTCTCCTATAATTCACCCCTCCACTTT. It is translated as CASSQVIGQGLSYNSPLHF.